This record concerns one TCR beta chain sequence. The data stem from a study of T cell responses to AZD1222 COVID-19 vaccine. TCRdb keeps only in-frame clones here, not all; method: immunoSEQ multiplex PCR. This table holds more than 95,000 clones, over 70% found once. The CDR3 covers 17 residues. Germline V gene data show CDR1 as SGHAT and CDR2 as FQNNGV. Trimming took 3 bases from V and 1 from J; bases not matched to a gene: 9. This chain links TRBV11-2 with TRBJ1-2; 9 bases agree with TRBD1. The origin of this receptor is an adult in good health. The sequencing here drew on peripheral blood, taken on day 0 of AZD1222 vaccination. This CDR3 reads CASSFGVGTGLNYGYTF. CDR3 nucleotide sequence: TGTGCCAGCAGCTTCGGCGTGGGGACAGGGCTTAACTATGGCTACACCTTC.